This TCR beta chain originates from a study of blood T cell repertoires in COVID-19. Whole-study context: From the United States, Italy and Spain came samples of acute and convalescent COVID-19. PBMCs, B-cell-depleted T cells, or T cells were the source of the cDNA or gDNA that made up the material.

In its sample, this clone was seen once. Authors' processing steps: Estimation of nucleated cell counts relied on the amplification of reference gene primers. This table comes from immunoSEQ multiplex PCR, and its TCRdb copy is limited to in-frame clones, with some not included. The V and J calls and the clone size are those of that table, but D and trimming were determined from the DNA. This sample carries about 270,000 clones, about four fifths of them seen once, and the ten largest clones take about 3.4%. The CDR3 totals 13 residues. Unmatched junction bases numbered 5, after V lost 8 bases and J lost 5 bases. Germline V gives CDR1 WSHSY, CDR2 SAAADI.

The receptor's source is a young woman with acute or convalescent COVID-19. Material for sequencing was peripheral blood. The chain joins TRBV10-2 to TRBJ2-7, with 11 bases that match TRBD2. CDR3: CASQLAGEDEQYF. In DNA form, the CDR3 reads TGCGCCAGCCAACTAGCGGGAGAGGACGAGCAGTACTTC.